This TCR beta chain was observed in a study of beta chain features in type 1 diabetes (dated by TCRdb to the late 2010s). Notes on the research overall: Mean age, gender distribution, total cell number and subset yield were not different between patients and healthy donors. Regulatory and stem cell-like memory subsets were obtained from only 8 patients and about 8 healthy donors, while naive and central memory subsets were obtained from all 30 or so donors. Across all samples, around 100 million sorted cells were examined, and cell number per subset correlated strongly with RNA yield. In the study, recently diagnosed type 1 diabetes patients and matched healthy donors were compared on the TCRB repertoires of their sorted circulating CD4+ T cell subsets.

Each donor gave one peripheral blood draw, averaging roughly 120 mL, which was collected into heparinised tubes. A BD FACSAria II and a panel including CD45RO, CCR7, CD25, CD127, CD95 and CD27 were used to sort naive, central memory, regulatory and stem cell-like memory CD4+ T cells. A purity above 98% was achieved for all sorted populations. PBMCs were isolated right away by Lymphoprep density gradient centrifugation and were stained directly, without culture. Samples were stained and sorted in pairs, with one healthy donor and one patient per experiment, so that batch effects were minimized. General findings and caveats noted by the study authors: Fewer insertions and more nucleotide deletions at VDJ recombination sites were observed in patients with type 1 diabetes, implying thymic rearrangement abnormalities. Type 1 diabetes patients showed a moderate but significant shortening of TCRB CDR3 length in all four CD4+ subsets. Shorter templates might be favored by PCR, yet because patient and control samples were amplified and corrected together, any such skew would affect both groups equally. HLA sub-analyses involved small numbers of individuals, so any influence of HLA type on TCRB rearrangement remained unresolved. Because cDNA rather than genomic DNA was sequenced, highly expressing activated cells could have been over-represented, although no difference in activation and CD3 levels was found between groups. Naive, central memory and regulatory TCRB repertoires appeared to be more alike among patients than among healthy donors.

A word on this clone: Its binding antigen is unknown. No much larger clone exists at a distance of one base, and base qualities are not known.

Based on the germline V gene (reference sequence), the CDR1 and CDR2 sequences are SEHNR and FQNEAQ. Trimming accounts for 2 bases at V and 2 bases at J, while the number of junction bases matched to no gene is 3. Counted from cysteine to phenylalanine, this CDR3 has 17 amino acids. Just CDR3 DNA is preserved here, 51 bases in frame from base 1. The entire isolated RNA was reverse transcribed using the High Capacity cDNA Reverse Transcription Kit, and thus expressed TCRB transcripts were sequenced. Deep immunoSEQ sequencing was performed on naive, central memory and regulatory T cell samples, with an average of about 3.57 million total reads per sample. Sorted cells were lysed in RLT buffer and RNA was extracted with DNase-treated RNeasy Micro or Mini kits, depending on cell number. Each cell subset was processed on its own to prevent cross-contamination, while patient and healthy donor samples were processed together. TCRB sequences were amplified from cDNA with the immunoSEQ multiplex PCR, producing 87-bp fragments spanning the CDR3 region. Sequencing of the amplicons was performed on the Illumina HiSeq platform. The authors' pipeline ran thus. Synthetic template baselines were used to correct PCR bias computationally, reads within Hamming distance 2 were collapsed, and singletons that could not be merged were discarded. Reads were aligned to IMGT to assign V, D and J genes, CDR3 length, and insertions or deletions at six rearrangement sites. Within each subset, clonotype counts were normalized to the number of sorted cells before true diversity and Gini coefficients were calculated with the tcR R package. The overlap coefficient, calculated on TCRB nucleotide sequences, was used to measure repertoire sharing. TCRdb stores this immuneACCESS table with in-frame sequences only. Part of the clones is absent; in the studies checked, under half of the shortfall reflects unresolved V genes, and no reason is known for the rest. D and trimming come from the DNA, and the V and J calls and clone size come from that table. This sample holds some 300,000 clones; 8% were observed only once. The ten largest clones add up to roughly 1% of the sample.

The receptor's source is a woman aged 18-30 years in good health. The chain employs TRBV7-9 and TRBJ2-6; 10 central bases correspond to TRBD1. The specimen sequenced was central memory CD4+ T cells from blood. In nucleotides, the sequence is TGTGCCAGCAGCTTAACGGGACAGGGGACTGGGGCCAACGTCCTGACTTTC. Its protein is CASSLTGQGTGANVLTF.